This T cell receptor beta chain is drawn from a study of cytomegalovirus exposure and HLA in healthy donors. As regards this clone: What it binds is not known.

The study, taken as a whole, reports: In a later analysis, at a false discovery rate of 0.05, approximately 18,000 TCR beta sequences were associated with HLA alleles.

The J segment lost 11 bases and the V segment lost 0 bases, leaving 12 bases of the junction unmatched. The CDR3 is 16 amino acids. CDR1 is SGDLS, CDR2 YYNGEE, per germline. Use of 60 Vbeta and 13 Jbeta primers characterized the PCR. Produced via immunoSEQ multiplex PCR; TCRdb's table is partial and in-frame only. The sample has just under 95,000 clones; around four fifths are singletons. Sequencing was done on a sample of PBMCs. The receptor was derived from a man aged 50 to 60 in good health and CMV-seropositive. The rearrangement joins TRBV9 to TRBJ2-1, with 9 bases that match TRBD1. In DNA form, the CDR3 reads TGTGCCAGCAGCGTAGGTAGGGGGACAGGGTGGGGTAAGCAGTTCTTC. Protein product: CASSVGRGTGWGKQFF. The whole variable domain, filled in from reference TRBV9 and TRBJ2-1, reads DSGVTQTPKHLITATGQRVTLRCSPRSGDLSVYWYQQSLDQGLQFLIQYYNGEERAKGNILERFSAQQFPDLHSELNLSSLELGDSALYFCASSVGRGTGWGKQFFGPGTRLTVL.